This T cell receptor beta chain was captured by sequencing in a study of control samples from healthy donors and cancer patients. This CDR3 is 14 amino acids long. V was pared by 0 bases and J by 4 bases, with 3 bases of the junction left unmatched. The germline V gene has CDR1 SGHRS and CDR2 YFSETQ. The protocol was immunoSEQ multiplex PCR, while the TCRdb copy is restricted to in-frame clones and leaves out a portion. The repertoire holds over 100,000 clones, with about nine tenths as singletons. Input material: blood. The source of this sequence is a human donor in good health. The donor label of this sample is uncertain. The chain uses TRBV5-1 and TRBJ1-2; TRBD1 matches 7 bases. CDR3 sequence: CASSLVQGTYGYTF. The CDR3 region has the DNA TGCGCCAGCAGCTTGGTACAGGGGACCTATGGCTACACCTTC.